This T cell receptor (beta chain) comes out of a study of blood T cell repertoires in COVID-19. Looking at the study overall: T cells, B-cell-depleted T cells, or PBMCs provided the cDNA or gDNA that served as material.

Per the original methods: Amplified reference gene primers provided the basis for estimating nucleated cell counts. Libraries were prepared by immunoSEQ multiplex PCR; TCRdb keeps only in-frame clonotypes and omits some of them. That table gives V, J and clone size, and the DNA gave D and trimming. This table holds about 110,000 clones, around 80% found once. V lost 2 bases to trimming and J lost 8 bases; unmatched junction nucleotides: 12. Germline V gene sequence: CDR1 SGHTA, CDR2 FQGTGA. The CDR3 covers 17 residues. The sample taken for sequencing was peripheral blood. The V call is TRBV7-3, the J call TRBJ1-6, with 7 bases identical to TRBD1. The TCR originated in a woman in her sixties with acute or convalescent COVID-19. DNA for the CDR3: TGTGCCAGCAGCTTACTCTCGCCTCGACAGGGATATTCACCCCTCCACTTT. Translation gives CASSLLSPRQGYSPLHF.